The clone carrying this T cell receptor (beta chain) was detected only a few times. Sequencing was performed with immunoSEQ multiplex PCR; in TCRdb, only in-frame clones are kept and a portion is missing. The table has approximately 58,000 clones, around 94% seen once; the top ten hold under 2.5%. These data come from a study of cytomegalovirus exposure and HLA in healthy donors. Study context: The 120 or so validation repertoires used the same platform as the 550 to 800 first-cohort repertoires (as reported by a later analysis).

CDR3 size: 14 residues. Germline CDR1 and CDR2: MNHEY and SMNVEV (reference sequence). Trimming removed 1 base from V and 4 bases from J; junction bases left unmatched: 1. The genes are TRBV27 and TRBJ1-5; 7 bases are a match to TRBD1. This clonotype was sampled from a man younger than 35 in good health and CMV-seronegative. The material sequenced was PBMCs. The CDR3 coding sequence is TGTGCCAGCAGTTTATTGGGACAGAATCAGCCCCAGCATTTT. Its protein is CASSLLGQNQPQHF.